This T cell receptor beta chain emerged from a study of response to subunit inactivated influenza vaccine. This clonotype was detected ten times or more. Its antigen remains unknown. CDR3 length: 12 amino acids. Germline CDR1 and CDR2: MDHEN and SYDVKM. The V segment lost 3 bases and the J segment 14 bases; nucleotides outside the gene matches: 9. The study, taken as a whole, reports: The authors put forward the suggestion that each seasonal influenza vaccination may bring in only a limited number of new T cells.

TCRdb passed the RT-PCR reads through MiXCR, listing each CDR3 protein once. The table records 530,000 or so distinct CDR3 sequences, approximately 12% of them present only once. This receptor was taken from a man aged 45-65 years who received an inactivated influenza vaccine. Sample: PBMCs from blood, taken on the day of vaccination. The rearrangement uses TRBV28 and TRBJ1-2, with 7 bases lining up with TRBD1. The CDR3 sequence is CASSFLGQAETF. As DNA, the CDR3 is TGTGCCAGCAGTTTCCTCGGACAGGCGGAGACCTTC.